This TCR beta chain came from a study of blood T cells in healthy people across ages. Whole-study results and caveats: Researchers report that TCR beta diversity correlated strongly with naive T cell percentage. A greater number of naive CD4+ cells and higher diversity distinguished long-lived donors from aged donors.

Isolation yielded PBMCs, at least 6 million per sample, in every case. Unmatched junction bases numbered 6, after V lost 6 bases and J lost 5 bases. The germline V gene encodes CDR1 SGHTA and CDR2 FQGNSA. This CDR3 has 14 residues. About this clonotype itself: The antigen remains unidentified.

PCR was performed a second time for about 7 to 12 cycles using a sample-barcoded 5' primer and a J-beta primer mix. TCRdb fed the 5' RACE reads into MiXCR, producing one record per CDR3 protein. The sample includes more than 1,000,000 distinct CDR3 sequences, 25% of them seen just once. These data were also filed under a second study, of T cells of mothers and their children. That work contributes: Normalized overlap was always slightly, never significantly, higher in related than unrelated mother-child pairs.

The chain links TRBV7-2 to TRBJ2-3; TRBD2 agrees at 9 bases. This clonotype originated in a girl between 2 and 10 years old in good health. The specimen was blood. DNA for the CDR3: TGTGCCAGCAGTCTAGCGGGATTAGGAGATACGCAGTATTTT. Translation gives CASSLAGLGDTQYF.